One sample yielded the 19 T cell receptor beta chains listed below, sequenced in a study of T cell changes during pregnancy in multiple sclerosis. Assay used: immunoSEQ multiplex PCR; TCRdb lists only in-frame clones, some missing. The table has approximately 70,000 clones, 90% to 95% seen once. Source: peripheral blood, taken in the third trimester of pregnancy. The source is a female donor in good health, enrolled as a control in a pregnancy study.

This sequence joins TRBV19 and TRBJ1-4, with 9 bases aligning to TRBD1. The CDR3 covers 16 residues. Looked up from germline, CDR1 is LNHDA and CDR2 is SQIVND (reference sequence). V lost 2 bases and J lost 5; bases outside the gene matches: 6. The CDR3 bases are TGTGCCAGTAGTATATTCGGGACAGGGCTGAATGAAAAACTGTTTTTT. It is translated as CASSIFGTGLNEKLFF.

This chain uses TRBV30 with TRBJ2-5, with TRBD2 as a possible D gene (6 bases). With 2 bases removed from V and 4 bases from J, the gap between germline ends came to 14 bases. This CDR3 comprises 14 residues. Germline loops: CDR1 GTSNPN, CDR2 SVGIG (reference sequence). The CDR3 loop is CAWSLPGLRETQYF. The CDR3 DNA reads TGTGCCTGGAGTTTACCGGGACTCCGAGAGACCCAGTACTTC.

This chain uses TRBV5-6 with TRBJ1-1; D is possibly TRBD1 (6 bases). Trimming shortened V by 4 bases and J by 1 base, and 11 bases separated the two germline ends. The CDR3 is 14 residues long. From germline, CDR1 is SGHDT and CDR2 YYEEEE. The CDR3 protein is CASSQGLGNTEAFF. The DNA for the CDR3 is TGTGCCAGCAGCCAGGGGTTGGGGAACACTGAAGCTTTCTTT.

The CDR3 DNA reads as TGTGCCAGCAGCTTGGCACTCCAAGAGACCCAGTACTTC. Protein product: CASSLALQETQYF. The rearrangement uses TRBV5-4 and TRBJ2-5; D remains ambiguous. Trimming took 0 bases from V and 1 from J, leaving 4 bases between them. The CDR3 covers 13 residues. Germline values: CDR1 SGHNT, CDR2 YYREEE (reference sequence).

The CDR3 DNA is TGTGCCAGCAGTAACCGAGGCGCGCAGGGGAATGAGCAGTTCTTC. It codes for CASSNRGAQGNEQFF. The chain combines TRBV6-5 with TRBJ2-1, with a possible D match to TRBD1 (6 bases). Trimming removed 5 bases from V and 7 bases from J, with 18 bases in between. The CDR3 length is 15 residues. Germline V gives CDR1 MNHEY, CDR2 SVGAGI.

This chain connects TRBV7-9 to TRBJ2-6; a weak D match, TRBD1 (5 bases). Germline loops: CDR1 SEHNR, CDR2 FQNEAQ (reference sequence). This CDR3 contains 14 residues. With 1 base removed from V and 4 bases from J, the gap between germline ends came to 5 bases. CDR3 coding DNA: TGTGCCAGCAGCTTAGGGACAGGGGCCAACGTCCTGACTTTC. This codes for CASSLGTGANVLTF.

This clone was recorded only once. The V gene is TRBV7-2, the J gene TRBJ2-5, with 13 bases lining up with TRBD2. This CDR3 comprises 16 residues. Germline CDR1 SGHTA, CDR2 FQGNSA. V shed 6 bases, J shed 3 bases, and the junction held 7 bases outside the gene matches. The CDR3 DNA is TGTGCCAGCAGGGATAGACTAGCGGGGGGTAAAGAGACCCAGTACTTC. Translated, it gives CASRDRLAGGKETQYF.

The CDR3 spells CASSSQGSANYGYTF. The CDR3 coding sequence is TGTGCCAGTAGTTCTCAGGGTTCCGCTAACTATGGCTACACCTTC. The V and J genes are TRBV19 and TRBJ1-2; D perhaps matches TRBD1 (5 bases). In germline, CDR1 is LNHDA, CDR2 SQIVND (reference sequence). V lost 5 bases, J lost 0 bases, and 13 bases lay in between. This CDR3 comprises 15 residues.

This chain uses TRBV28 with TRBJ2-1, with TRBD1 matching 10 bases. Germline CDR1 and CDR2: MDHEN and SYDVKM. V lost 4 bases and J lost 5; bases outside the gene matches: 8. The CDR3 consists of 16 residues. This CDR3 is CASSYTGQGFDNEQFF. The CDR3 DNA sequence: TGTGCCAGCAGTTATACGGGACAGGGGTTTGACAATGAGCAGTTCTTC.

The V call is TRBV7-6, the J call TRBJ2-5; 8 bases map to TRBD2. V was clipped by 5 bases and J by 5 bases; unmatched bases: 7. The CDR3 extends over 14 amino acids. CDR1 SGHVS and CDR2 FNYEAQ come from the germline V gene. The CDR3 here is CASSQAGEGETQYF. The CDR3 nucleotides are TGTGCCAGCAGCCAAGCGGGAGAGGGTGAGACCCAGTACTTC.

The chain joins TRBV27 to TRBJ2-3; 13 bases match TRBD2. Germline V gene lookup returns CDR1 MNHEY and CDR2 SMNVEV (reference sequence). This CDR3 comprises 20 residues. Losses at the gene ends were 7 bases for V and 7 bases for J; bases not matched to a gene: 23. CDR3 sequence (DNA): TGTGCCAGCATGCAGCTGATTCCGGGACTAGCGGGATATGGTAGAAATACGCAGTATTTT. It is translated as CASMQLIPGLAGYGRNTQYF.

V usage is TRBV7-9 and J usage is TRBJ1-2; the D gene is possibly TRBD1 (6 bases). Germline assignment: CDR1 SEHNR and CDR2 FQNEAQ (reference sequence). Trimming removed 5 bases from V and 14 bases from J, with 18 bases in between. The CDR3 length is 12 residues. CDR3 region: CASSPPRGPPTF. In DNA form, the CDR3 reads TGTGCCAGCAGCCCTCCCAGGGGTCCCCCTACCTTC.

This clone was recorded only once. CDR3 in amino acids: CATRSGGENTEAFF. In nucleotides, the CDR3 is TGTGCCACCCGTAGCGGCGGGGAGAACACTGAAGCTTTCTTT. V gene TRBV15 combines with J gene TRBJ1-1, with D unresolved. Trimming left V 8 bases short and J 1 base short, with 14 bases between. Looked up from germline, CDR1 is LNHNV and CDR2 is YYDKDF (reference sequence). CDR3 length: 14 amino acids.

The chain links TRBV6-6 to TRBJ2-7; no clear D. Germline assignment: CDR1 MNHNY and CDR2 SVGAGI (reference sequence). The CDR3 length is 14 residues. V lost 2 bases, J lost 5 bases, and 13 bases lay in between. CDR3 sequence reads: CASSYGEFKNEQYF. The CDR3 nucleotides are TGTGCCAGCAGTTACGGAGAGTTTAAGAACGAGCAGTACTTC.

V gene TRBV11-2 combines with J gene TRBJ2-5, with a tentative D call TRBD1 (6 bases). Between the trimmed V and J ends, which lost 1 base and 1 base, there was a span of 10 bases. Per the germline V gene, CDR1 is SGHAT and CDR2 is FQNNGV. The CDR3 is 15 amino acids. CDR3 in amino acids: CASSLGGGGQETQYF. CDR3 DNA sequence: TGTGCCAGCAGCTTAGGTGGGGGCGGCCAAGAGACCCAGTACTTC. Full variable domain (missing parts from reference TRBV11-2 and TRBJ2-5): EAGVAQSPRYKIIEKRQSVAFWCNPISGHATLYWYQQILGQGPKLLIQFQNNGVVDDSQLPKDRFSAERLKGVDSTLKIQPAKLEDSAVYLCASSLGGGGQETQYFGPGTRLLVL.

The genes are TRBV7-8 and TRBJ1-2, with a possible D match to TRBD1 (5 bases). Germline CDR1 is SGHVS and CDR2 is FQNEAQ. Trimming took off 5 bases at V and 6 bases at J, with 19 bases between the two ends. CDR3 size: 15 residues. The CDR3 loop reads CASSQSSGGLNGYTF. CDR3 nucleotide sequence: TGTGCCAGCAGCCAAAGTTCGGGGGGGTTAAATGGCTACACCTTC.

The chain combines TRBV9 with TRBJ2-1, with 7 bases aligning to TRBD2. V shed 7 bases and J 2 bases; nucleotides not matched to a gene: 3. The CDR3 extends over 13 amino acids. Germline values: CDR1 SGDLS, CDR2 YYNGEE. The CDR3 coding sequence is TGTGCCAGCGGCGGGACTACCTACAATGAGCAGTTCTTC. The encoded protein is CASGGTTYNEQFF. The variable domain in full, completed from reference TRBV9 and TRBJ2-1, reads DSGVTQTPKHLITATGQRVTLRCSPRSGDLSVYWYQQSLDQGLQFLIQYYNGEERAKGNILERFSAQQFPDLHSELNLSSLELGDSALYFCASGGTTYNEQFFGPGTRLTVL.

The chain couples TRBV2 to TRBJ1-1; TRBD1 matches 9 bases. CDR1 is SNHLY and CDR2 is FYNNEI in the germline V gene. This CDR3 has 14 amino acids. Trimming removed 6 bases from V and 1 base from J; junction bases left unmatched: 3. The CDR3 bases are TGTGCCAGCAGAAAACAGGGGGCGAACACTGAAGCTTTCTTT. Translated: CASRKQGANTEAFF. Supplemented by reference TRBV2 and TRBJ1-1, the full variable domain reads EPEVTQTPSHQVTQMGQEVILRCVPISNHLYFYWYRQILGQKVEFLVSFYNNEISEKSEIFDDQFSVERPDGSNFTLKIRSTKLEDSAMYFCASRKQGANTEAFFGQGTRLTVV.

CDR3 residues: CASSGGQGYPSYEQYF. The CDR3 DNA reads as TGTGCCAGCAGTGGGGGACAGGGATACCCCTCCTACGAGCAGTACTTC. The V and J genes are TRBV28 and TRBJ2-7; TRBD1 aligns across 9 bases. The CDR3 runs 16 residues. CDR1 and CDR2 from the germline V gene are MDHEN and SYDVKM. Trimming took 5 bases from V and 0 from J; bases not matched to a gene: 8.